This T cell receptor (beta chain) is from a study of beta chain features in type 1 diabetes. In the study overall: Patients looked much like healthy donors when it came to age, gender and cell yields. Study results and caveats: In type 1 diabetes patients, VDJ junctions had fewer insertions; deletions at these junctions were more frequent.

CDR1 and CDR2 (germline): SGHAT, FQNNGV. V lost 5 bases, J lost 7 bases, and 8 bases stayed unmatched. This CDR3 spans 15 amino acids. Sequencing targeted expressed TCRB transcripts, as all isolated RNA had been reverse transcribed. The protocol was immunoSEQ multiplex PCR, while the TCRdb copy is restricted to in-frame clones and leaves out a portion. The sample holds around 250,000 clones; about 30% are singletons and the top ten take 4%. In regard to this clone: Its antigen is unknown.

Material: central memory CD4+ T cells from blood. The source is a man aged 25 to 40 in good health. The V call is TRBV11-2, the J call TRBJ2-1; TRBD1 matches 10 bases. The DNA for the CDR3 is TGTGCCAGCAGCGGTACCCGGGACAGGGGTAATGAGCAGTTCTTC. Encoded protein: CASSGTRDRGNEQFF.